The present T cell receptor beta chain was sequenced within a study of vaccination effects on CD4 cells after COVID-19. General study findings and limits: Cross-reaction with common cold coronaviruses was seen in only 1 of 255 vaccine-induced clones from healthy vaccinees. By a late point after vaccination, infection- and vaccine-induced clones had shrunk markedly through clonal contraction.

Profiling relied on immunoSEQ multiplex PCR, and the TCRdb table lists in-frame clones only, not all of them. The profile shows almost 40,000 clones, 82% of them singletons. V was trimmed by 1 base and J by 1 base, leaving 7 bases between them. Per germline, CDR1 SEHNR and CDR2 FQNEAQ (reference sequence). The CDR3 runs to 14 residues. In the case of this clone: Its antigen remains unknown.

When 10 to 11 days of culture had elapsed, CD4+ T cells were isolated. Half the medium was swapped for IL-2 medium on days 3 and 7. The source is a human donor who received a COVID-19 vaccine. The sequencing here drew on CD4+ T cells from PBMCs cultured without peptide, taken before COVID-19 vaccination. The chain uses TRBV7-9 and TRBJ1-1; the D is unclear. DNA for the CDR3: TGTGCCAGCAGCTTAGAGGGATGGAACACTGAAGCTTTCTTT. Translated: CASSLEGWNTEAFF.